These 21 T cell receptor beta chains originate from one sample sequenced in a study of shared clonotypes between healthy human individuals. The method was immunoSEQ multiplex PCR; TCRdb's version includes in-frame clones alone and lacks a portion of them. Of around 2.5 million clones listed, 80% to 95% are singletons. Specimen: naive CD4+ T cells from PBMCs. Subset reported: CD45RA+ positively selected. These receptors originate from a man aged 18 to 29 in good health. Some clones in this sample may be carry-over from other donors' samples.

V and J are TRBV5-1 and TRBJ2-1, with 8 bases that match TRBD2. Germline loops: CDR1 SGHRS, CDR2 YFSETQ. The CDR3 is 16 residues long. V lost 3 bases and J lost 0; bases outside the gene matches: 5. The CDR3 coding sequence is TGCGCCAGCAGCTATGGGAGCGGGAGCTCCTACAATGAGCAGTTCTTC. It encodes CASSYGSGSSYNEQFF. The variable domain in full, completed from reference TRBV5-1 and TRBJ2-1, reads KAGVTQTPRYLIKTRGQQVTLSCSPISGHRSVSWYQQTPGQGLQFLFEYFSETQRNKGNFPGRFSGRQFSNSRSEMNVSTLELGDSALYLCASSYGSGSSYNEQFFGPGTRLTVL.

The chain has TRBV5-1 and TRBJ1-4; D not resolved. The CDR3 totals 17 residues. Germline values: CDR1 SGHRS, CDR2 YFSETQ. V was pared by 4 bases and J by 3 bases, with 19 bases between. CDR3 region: CASSPRGRTDANEKLFF. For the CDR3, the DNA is TGCGCCAGCAGCCCCCGCGGAAGGACGGATGCTAATGAAAAACTGTTTTTT.

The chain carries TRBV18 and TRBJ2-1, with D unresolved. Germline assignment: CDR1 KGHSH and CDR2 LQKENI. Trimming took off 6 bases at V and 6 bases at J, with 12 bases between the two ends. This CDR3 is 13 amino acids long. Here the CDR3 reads CASSLKRINEQFF. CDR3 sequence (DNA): TGTGCCAGCTCCCTTAAACGGATCAATGAGCAGTTCTTC.

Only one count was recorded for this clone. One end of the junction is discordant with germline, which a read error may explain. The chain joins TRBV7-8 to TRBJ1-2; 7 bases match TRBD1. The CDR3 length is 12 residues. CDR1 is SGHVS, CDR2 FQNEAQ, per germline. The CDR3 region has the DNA TGTGCCAGCAGCTTAGGGGACAGCGGGGCGTTCTTC. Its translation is CASSLGDSGAFF.

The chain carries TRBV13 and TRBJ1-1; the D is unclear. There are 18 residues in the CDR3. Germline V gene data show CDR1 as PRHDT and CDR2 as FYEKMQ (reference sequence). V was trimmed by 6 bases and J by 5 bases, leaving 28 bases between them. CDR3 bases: TGTGCCAGCAGATCAACCAGGACCGTTTTTTTATCCGATACTGAAGCTTTCTTT. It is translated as CASRSTRTVFLSDTEAFF.

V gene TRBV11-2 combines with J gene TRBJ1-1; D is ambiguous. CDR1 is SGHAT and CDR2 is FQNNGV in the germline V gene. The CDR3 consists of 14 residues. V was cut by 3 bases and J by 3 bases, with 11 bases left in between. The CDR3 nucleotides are TGTGCCAGCAGCTTGAGTAGTCTTGACACTGAAGCTTTCTTT. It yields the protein CASSLSSLDTEAFF.

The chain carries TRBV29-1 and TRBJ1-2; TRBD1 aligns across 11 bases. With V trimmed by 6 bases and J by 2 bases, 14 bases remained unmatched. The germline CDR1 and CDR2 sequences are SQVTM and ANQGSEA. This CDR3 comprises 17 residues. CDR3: CSVGWWGQGGPNYGYTF. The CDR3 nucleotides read TGCAGCGTGGGGTGGTGGGGACAGGGGGGCCCGAACTATGGCTACACCTTC.

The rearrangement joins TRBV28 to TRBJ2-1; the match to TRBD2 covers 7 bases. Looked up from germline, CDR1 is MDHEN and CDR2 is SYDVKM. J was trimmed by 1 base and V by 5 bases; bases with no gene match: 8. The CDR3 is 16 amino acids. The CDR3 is CASSPTGRGSYNEQFF. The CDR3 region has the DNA TGTGCCAGCAGTCCTACTGGGCGGGGGTCCTACAATGAGCAGTTCTTC.

The DNA of the CDR3 is TGCGCCAGCAGCGACCCAAGCGGTGGGGACACCGGGGAGCTGTTTTTT. It yields the protein CASSDPSGGDTGELFF. The chain employs TRBV5-1 and TRBJ2-2; a possible D gene is TRBD2 (5 bases). The CDR3 contains 16 residues. CDR1 and CDR2 from the germline V gene are SGHRS and YFSETQ. With 4 bases removed from V and 3 bases from J, the gap between germline ends came to 16 bases.

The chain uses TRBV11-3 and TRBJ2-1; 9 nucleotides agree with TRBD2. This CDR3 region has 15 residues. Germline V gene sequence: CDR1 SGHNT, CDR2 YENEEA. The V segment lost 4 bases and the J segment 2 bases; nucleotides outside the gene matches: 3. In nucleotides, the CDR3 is TGTGCCAGCAGCTACTCTAGCGGGACCTACAATGAGCAGTTCTTC. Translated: CASSYSSGTYNEQFF.

The DNA of the CDR3 is TGTGCCAGTAGTAGCAGAACCGGGACAGAAAAGATTTCCTACGAGCAGTACTTC. This codes for CASSSRTGTEKISYEQYF. This chain joins TRBV19 and TRBJ2-7, with TRBD1 identical over 7 bases. The CDR3 runs to 18 residues. After removal of 4 bases from V and 1 base from J, the junction contained 16 bases not matched to a gene. The V gene's germline CDR1 is LNHDA and CDR2 SQIVND (reference sequence).

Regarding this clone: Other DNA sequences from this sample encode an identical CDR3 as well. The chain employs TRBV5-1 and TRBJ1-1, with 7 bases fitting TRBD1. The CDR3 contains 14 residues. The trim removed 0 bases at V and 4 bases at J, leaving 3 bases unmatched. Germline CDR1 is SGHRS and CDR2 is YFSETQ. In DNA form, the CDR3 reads TGCGCCAGCAGCTTGGGACAGGGAGTCACTGAAGCTTTCTTT. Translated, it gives CASSLGQGVTEAFF.

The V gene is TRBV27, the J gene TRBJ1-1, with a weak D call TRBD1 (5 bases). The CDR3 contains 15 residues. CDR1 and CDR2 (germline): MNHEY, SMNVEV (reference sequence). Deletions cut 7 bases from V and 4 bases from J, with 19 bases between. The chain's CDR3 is CASTPRGGLGTEAFF. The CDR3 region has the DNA TGTGCCAGCACCCCCCGGGGGGGGTTGGGCACTGAAGCTTTCTTT.

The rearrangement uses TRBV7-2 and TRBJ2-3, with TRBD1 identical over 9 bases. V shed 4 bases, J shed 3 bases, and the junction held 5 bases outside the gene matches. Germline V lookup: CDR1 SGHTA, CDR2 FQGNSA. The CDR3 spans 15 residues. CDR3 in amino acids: CASSSFGQGTDTQYF. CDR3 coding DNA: TGTGCCAGCAGCTCCTTCGGACAGGGGACAGATACGCAGTATTTT.

The CDR3 is CASSRIRDSQYF. The CDR3 DNA reads as TGTGCCAGCAGTAGGATCCGGGACTCGCAGTATTTT. The chain joins TRBV28 to TRBJ2-3; D perhaps matches TRBD2 (6 bases). The CDR3 is made up of 12 amino acids. The V and J ends lost 5 bases and 10 bases respectively, with 13 bases between them. CDR1 MDHEN and CDR2 SYDVKM come from the germline V gene.

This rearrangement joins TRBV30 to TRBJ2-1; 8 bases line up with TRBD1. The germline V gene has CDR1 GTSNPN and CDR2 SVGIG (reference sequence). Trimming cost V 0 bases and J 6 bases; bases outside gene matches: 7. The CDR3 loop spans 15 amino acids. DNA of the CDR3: TGTGCCTGGAGTGTCGGGACAGGCTCAATCAATGAGCAGTTCTTC. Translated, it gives CAWSVGTGSINEQFF.

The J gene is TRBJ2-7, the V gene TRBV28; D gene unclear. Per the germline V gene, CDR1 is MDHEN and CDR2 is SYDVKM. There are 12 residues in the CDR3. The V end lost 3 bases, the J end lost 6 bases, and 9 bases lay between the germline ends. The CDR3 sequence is CASSLWNLEQYF. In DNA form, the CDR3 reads TGTGCCAGCAGTTTGTGGAACCTCGAGCAGTACTTC.

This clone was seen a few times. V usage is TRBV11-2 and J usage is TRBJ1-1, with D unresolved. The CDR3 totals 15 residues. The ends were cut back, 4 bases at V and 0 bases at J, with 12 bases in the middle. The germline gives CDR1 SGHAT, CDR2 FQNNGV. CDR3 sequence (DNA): TGTGCCAGCAGCTCTATCTACATCATGAACACTGAAGCTTTCTTT. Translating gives CASSSIYIMNTEAFF.

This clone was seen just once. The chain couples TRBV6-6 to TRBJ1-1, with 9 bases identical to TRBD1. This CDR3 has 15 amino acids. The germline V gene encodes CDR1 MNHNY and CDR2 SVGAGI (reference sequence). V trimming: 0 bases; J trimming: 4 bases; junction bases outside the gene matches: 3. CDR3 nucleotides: TGTGCCAGCAGTTACTCCCGGGACAGGGTCACTGAAGCTTTCTTT. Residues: CASSYSRDRVTEAFF.

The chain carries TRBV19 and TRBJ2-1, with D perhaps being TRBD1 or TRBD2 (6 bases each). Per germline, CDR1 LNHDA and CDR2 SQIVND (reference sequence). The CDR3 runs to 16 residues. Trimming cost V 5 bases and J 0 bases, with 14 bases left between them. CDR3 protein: CASSSIGGSSYNEQFF. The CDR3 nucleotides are TGTGCCAGTAGTTCCATAGGGGGGAGCTCCTACAATGAGCAGTTCTTC.

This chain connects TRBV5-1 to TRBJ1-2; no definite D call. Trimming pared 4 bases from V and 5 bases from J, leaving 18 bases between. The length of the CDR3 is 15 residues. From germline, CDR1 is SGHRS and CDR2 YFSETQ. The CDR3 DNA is TGCGCCAGCAGCCTGGGCGGATATACTATGTATGGCTACACCTTC. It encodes CASSLGGYTMYGYTF.